This TCR beta chain was observed in a study of cytomegalovirus exposure and HLA in healthy donors (TCRdb year 2017). As for the study more broadly: An earlier analysis of some 550 of the donors reported 250 to 300 Gb of sequence data and around 120 million unique TCR beta sequences from 150 million to 200 million T cells. Roughly 300 gigabases of sequencing data and around 85 million unique TCR sequences made up an early release that covered roughly 670 HLA-typed donors. The genetic ancestry cluster associated with self-reported Caucasian donors included 65% to 90% of the approximately 410 genotyped donors. The study aimed to test whether cataloging public T cell receptors could reveal signatures of past pathogen exposure. The study profiled the T cell repertoires of 550 to 700 subjects by immunosequencing and related them to cytomegalovirus serostatus. In addition to the first cohort of hundreds of subjects, a separate validation cohort of 100 to 150 different subjects was used. To predict cytomegalovirus infection status, the study combined high-throughput TCR immunosequencing, statistical association of individual TCRs with disease status, and machine learning. A later analysis re-examined previously published TCR beta repertoires from around 670 donors and added high-resolution HLA genotyping to investigate patterns of TCR occurrence. Rather than using new phenotypic data, the later analysis identified candidate immune exposures from TCR beta sequences and from how often those sequences occurred across donors. To decide whether each TCR beta V gene segment behaved as functional or pseudogenic, an earlier analysis of approximately 620 of the donors relied on high-throughput TCR beta sequencing. Donor age, sex, ethnicity and CMV serostatus were collected together with the repertoire data. Genome-wide SNP genotypes for about three fifths of the roughly 670 donors were used in a later genetic analysis, which treated that subset as a discovery cohort. All discovery cohort repertoires had been generated using a single sequencing platform. Both class I and class II loci were covered by HLA typing, at four-digit resolution. The number of donors typed differed by locus, with roughly 629-640 for A, B, C, DRB1 and DQB1, around 560 for DQA1, approximately 580 for DPA1, and 450 to 480 for DPB1. Roughly 5 DR-DQ haplotypes were treated as single units for association and clustering because of strong linkage in the cohort. Across 300 to 400 genotyped donors of the cohort, an average of about 250,000 unique TCR beta nucleotide sequences per donor were sequenced, and approximately 17% of those sequences were non-productive. The paper as a whole reports these results and caveats: An earlier analysis of approximately 590 of the donors showed that most TCR beta V segments appeared in productive rearrangements either about 87% or about 30% of the time, which broadly matched IMGT annotations. Because HLA typing was missing for some donors at each locus, association tests included only the typed subset. CMV serostatus was the only immune exposure information available for the cohort. A cluster of highly shared sequence variants was judged likely to represent a technical artifact of the sequencing pipeline. In a later analysis, several top co-occurrence clusters were reported to appear linked to parvovirus B19, influenza, CMV and Epstein-Barr virus. Correlated functional status among segregating V segments might be attributable to linkage disequilibrium, but an unknown experimental factor could not be ruled out. The study gave a list of 150 to 200 TCR beta chains associated with cytomegalovirus. A later genetic analysis associated a missense DCLRE1C variant with V-gene and J-gene trimming of TCR beta chains, and an independent cohort replicated the association. In this cohort, only TCR beta chains were sequenced, and detectable features were limited by the absence of alpha or paired-chain data. In a later analysis, HLA-associated TCR beta chains were found to be more clonally expanded and to have lower generation probabilities than equally common non-associated chains. Compared with the roughly 670-donor mean, donors in an Asian-associated ancestry cluster had fewer N-insertions in productive TCRs, according to a later genetic analysis. The classifier was reported to diagnose cytomegalovirus status with high specificity and sensitivity in both the original cohort and the validation cohort. In a later analysis, TCR association rates were found to vary across HLA loci, with the most associated TCRs seen for DRB1 alleles and the fewest for HLA-C alleles. A further reported finding was that TCR beta sequences accurately predicted the HLA-A and HLA-B alleles for most subjects in the first cohort. At a false discovery rate of 0.05, a later analysis linked 15,000 to 20,000 TCR beta sequences to specific HLA alleles. When HLA alleles, especially DR and DQ, strongly co-occurred, TCR associations were difficult to assign to individual alleles. The authors suggested that the approach could potentially be extended to other disease states and immunological phenotypes. In vitro tests confirmed that three of the cytomegalovirus-associated TCR beta chains recognize cytomegalovirus antigens. In a later analysis, most CMV-associated TCR beta chains were found to appear HLA-restricted, with HLA associations seemingly driven largely by CMV exposure. Sequencing depth was assumed to be roughly uniform across donors in the presence/absence analyses, though that assumption may not hold. The earlier analysis of about 600 of the donors excluded 15 to 20 rarely observed V segments, including chromosome 9 orphons, because counts were too low. Most TCR sequences were observed very rarely across donors, whereas some public TCRs were present in many individuals.

This clone was observed a handful of times. No antigen is known for it. No qualities accompany the bases; no much larger clone lies one base away. The library was built by means of the immunoSEQ multiplex PCR assay. For the multiplex PCR, a mixture combining 60 forward primers for TCR Vbeta segments and 13 reverse primers for TCR Jbeta segments was used. A multiplex PCR assay on genomic DNA amplified the CDR3 region of rearranged TCR beta genes. Amplified TCR beta libraries were sequenced as 87-base-pair reads on the Illumina HiSeq System. The published analysis was carried out like this. A later analysis tallied about 77 million unique TCR beta chains across the 700 or so repertoires, and roughly 11 million of those chains were shared by two or more donors. Raw reads were error-corrected and collapsed into unique sequences with a nearest-neighbor algorithm that merged closely related sequences to remove PCR and sequencing errors. CDR3 sequences were aligned to IMGT reference sequences to assign V, D and J gene segments. Each retained sequence needed at least a six-nucleotide match to both a V gene segment and a J gene segment. A rearrangement was called productive if the CDR3 had no stop codons and remained in frame with V and J, and every other rearrangement was called non-productive. Following IMGT convention, CDR3 was defined as the stretch from the second conserved V-encoded cysteine to the conserved J-encoded phenylalanine. In an earlier analysis of some 550 of the donors, sequences lacking an unambiguous match to a single V gene segment were excluded. An earlier analysis of 587 of the donors classified V segments as functional when productive rearrangements were above 56.7% and as segregating when the standard deviation between donors was above 5%. A statistical classification framework was built to diagnose cytomegalovirus status from the catalog of TCR beta chain sequences. In a later analysis, TCR nucleotide sequences were compared against IMGT/GENE-DB human TR gene sequences so that V and J genes could be assigned. The TCRdist pipeline was used in a later analysis to assign CDR3 sequences and most-parsimonious VDJ recombination scenarios. A later analysis defined each TCR beta chain by its CDR3 amino acid sequence plus V-gene family, and excluded reads lacking a unique V-gene family. A later analysis removed 500 to 600 highly shared, low-generation-probability nucleotide sequences to deal with suspected cross-contamination and a sequencing artifact. For each public chain, a later analysis derived a clonal expansion index from normalized ranks of inferred template counts within each repertoire. In a later analysis, generation probabilities were computed using a VDJ recombination model fitted to out-of-frame rearrangements, and the results were checked against IGoR. In a later analysis, TCR-TCR, TCR-HLA and TCR-CMV co-occurrence was scored with hypergeometric tests, and a repertoire-size bias correction was applied to TCR pairs. A later analysis estimated false discovery rates by permuting HLA or CMV assignments 20 times. A later analysis grouped co-occurring TCRs with DBSCAN, adding TCRdist sequence similarity when clustering within HLA-allele-positive subsets. Co-occurrence clustering excluded repertoires with fewer than 30,000 or more than 120,000 public chains, plus five with anomalous nucleotide sharing. The source is immuneACCESS, and TCRdb retained only in-frame sequences with V and J called. Part of the clones is not carried over; for the studies checked, unresolved V genes explain less than half of this, and the remainder is unexplained. V and J calls and clone size come straight from that table; D and trimming were deduced from the DNA. Within this sample are roughly 150,000 clones, with approximately 79% of them counted one time only. The ten largest clonotypes hold approximately 7% of the sample.

In total, over 600 healthy bone marrow donors made up the cohort. All cohort members were sampled while nominally healthy, although unrecorded immune exposures were likely present. The donor tested CMV seropositive, placing the donor among the 250 to 350 seropositive members of the cohort. Each donor provided a peripheral blood sample, and peripheral blood mononuclear cells were used for TCR beta sequencing. Genomic DNA was extracted from the blood cell samples with the Qiagen DNeasy Blood Extraction Kit. The sample was PBMCs. The source is a man in his forties in good health and CMV-seropositive.

The CDR3 protein: CASSKGTSTDTQYF. The nucleotides read TGTGCCAGCAGCAAGGGGACAAGCACAGATACGCAGTATTTT. Recombination joined TRBV16 with TRBJ2-3, and possibly TRBD1, on 6 matching bases. In the germline V gene, CDR1 corresponds to KGHSY and CDR2 to FQNENV. The CDR3 contains 14 residues, cysteine and phenylalanine counted. Only the CDR3 region is kept as DNA, spanning 42 bases read in frame from base 1. V and J lose 5 bases and 0 bases, and a span of 9 bases separates them.